Given below is one T cell receptor (beta chain) in context. Its antigen is as yet unknown. This record comes from a study of neoadjuvant anti-PD-1 for oral cavity cancer. The wider study: Patients without progression got a fourth dose around day 43. General observations from the study: Non-responders to neoadjuvant nivolumab had significantly more clonal PBMC T cells than responders.

The ends were cut back, 2 bases at V and 0 bases at J, with 11 bases in the middle. Germline CDR1 reads WSHSY; CDR2 reads SAAADI. The CDR3 has 15 residues. Blood libraries mostly used around 0.45 ug genomic DNA, six replicates each. Sequenced by immunoSEQ multiplex PCR; TCRdb stores in-frame clones only, minus some. This table has 10,000 to 15,000 clones, about 60% appearing once. The V and J genes are TRBV10-2 and TRBJ2-7; D ambiguous. The sample in question was PBMCs, obtained before nivolumab (anti-PD-1) treatment. The TCR sequence derives from a person aged 35-79 years with oral cavity squamous cell carcinoma. CDR3 in amino acids: CASSERAALSYEQYF. The CDR3 bases are TGCGCCAGCAGTGAGCGGGCAGCCCTCTCCTACGAGCAGTACTTC.